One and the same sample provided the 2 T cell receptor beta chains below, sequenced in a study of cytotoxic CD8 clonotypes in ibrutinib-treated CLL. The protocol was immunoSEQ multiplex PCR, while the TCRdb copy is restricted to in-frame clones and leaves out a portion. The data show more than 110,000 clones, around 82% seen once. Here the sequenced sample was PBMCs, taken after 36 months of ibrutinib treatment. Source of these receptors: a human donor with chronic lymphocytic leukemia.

The CDR3 loop is CASGQGLRNGNTIYF. Here the CDR3 DNA reads TGTGCCAGCGGACAGGGGTTAAGAAACGGAAACACCATATATTTT. The V gene is TRBV2, the J gene TRBJ1-3, with 9 bases lining up with TRBD1. Germline-derived CDR1 and CDR2 are SNHLY and FYNNEI. Trimming at V came to 8 bases and at J to 4 bases, leaving 9 bases not matched to a gene. The CDR3 sequence is 15 residues long.

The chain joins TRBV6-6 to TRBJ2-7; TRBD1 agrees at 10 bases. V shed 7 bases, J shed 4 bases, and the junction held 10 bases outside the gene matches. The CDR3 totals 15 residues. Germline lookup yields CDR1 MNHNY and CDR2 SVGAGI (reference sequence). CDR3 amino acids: CASTAQTGGAYEQYF. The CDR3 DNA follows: TGTGCCAGCACCGCTCAGACAGGGGGCGCGTACGAGCAGTACTTC.